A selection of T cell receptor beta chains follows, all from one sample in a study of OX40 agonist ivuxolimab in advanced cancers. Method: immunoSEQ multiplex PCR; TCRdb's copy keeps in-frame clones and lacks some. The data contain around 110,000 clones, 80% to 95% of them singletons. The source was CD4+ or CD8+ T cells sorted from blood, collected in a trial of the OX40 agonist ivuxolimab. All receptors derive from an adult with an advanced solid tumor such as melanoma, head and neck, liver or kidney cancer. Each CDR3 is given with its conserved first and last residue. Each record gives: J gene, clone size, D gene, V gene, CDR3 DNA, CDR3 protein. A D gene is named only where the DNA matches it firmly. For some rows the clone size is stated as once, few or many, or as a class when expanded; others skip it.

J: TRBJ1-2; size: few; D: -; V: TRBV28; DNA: TGTGCCAGCAGTCCTGGGGGGGGTGGCTACACCTTC; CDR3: CASSPGGGGYTF
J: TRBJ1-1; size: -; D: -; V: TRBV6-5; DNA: TGTGCCAGCAGTTACTCGGGCAGGATCACTGAAGCTTTCTTT; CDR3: CASSYSGRITEAFF
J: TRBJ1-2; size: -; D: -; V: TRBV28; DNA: TGTGCCAGCAGATCGGAGTATGGCTACACCTTC; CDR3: CASRSEYGYTF
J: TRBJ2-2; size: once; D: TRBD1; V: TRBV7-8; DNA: TGTGCCAGCAGCTTCGAGGGACAGGGTAACACCGGGGAGCTGTTTTTT; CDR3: CASSFEGQGNTGELFF
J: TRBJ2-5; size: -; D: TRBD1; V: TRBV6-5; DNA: TGTGCCAGCAGTTGGTCCCGGGGGACAGGGGAGACCCAGTACTTC; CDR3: CASSWSRGTGETQYF
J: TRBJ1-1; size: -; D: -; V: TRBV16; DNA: TGTGCCAGCAGCCCATATGAGGGGGCTTTCTTT; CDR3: CASSPYEGAFF
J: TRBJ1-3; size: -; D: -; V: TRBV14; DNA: TGTGCCAGCAGCCTTCAAGTTGGAAACACCATATATTTT; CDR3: CASSLQVGNTIYF
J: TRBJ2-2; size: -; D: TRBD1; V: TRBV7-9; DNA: TGTGCCAGCAGCGACAGGGTTGACGGGGAGCTGTTTTTT; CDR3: CASSDRVDGELFF
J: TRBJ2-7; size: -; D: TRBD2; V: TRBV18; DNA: TGTGCCAGCTCACCAGGGGGGACTAGCGGGTCCCACGAGCAGTACTTC; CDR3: CASSPGGTSGSHEQYF
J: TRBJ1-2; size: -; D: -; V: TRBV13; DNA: TGTGCCAGCAGCTTTGACACGGACAACTATGGCTACACCTTC; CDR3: CASSFDTDNYGYTF
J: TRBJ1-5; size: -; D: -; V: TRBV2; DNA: TGTGCCAGCAGCTACACTTCAGGGTTCAATCAGCCCCAGCATTTT; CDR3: CASSYTSGFNQPQHF
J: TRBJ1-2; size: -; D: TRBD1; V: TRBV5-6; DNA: TGTGCCAGCAGCTTGGCCGGCACAGGGGGCTCGGGTGGCTACACCTTC; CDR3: CASSLAGTGGSGGYTF
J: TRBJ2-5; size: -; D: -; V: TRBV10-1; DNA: TGCGCCAGCAGTGTGGGGGGCTCGGAGACCCAGTACTTC; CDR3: CASSVGGSETQYF
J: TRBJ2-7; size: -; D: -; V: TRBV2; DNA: TGTGCCAGCGGGACGGCGGAGTCCTACGAGCAGTACTTC; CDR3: CASGTAESYEQYF
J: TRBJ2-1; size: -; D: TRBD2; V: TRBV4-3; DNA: TGCGCCAGCAGCCAAGATCTCAATGGACTAGCGGGCAATGAGCAGTTCTTC; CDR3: CASSQDLNGLAGNEQFF
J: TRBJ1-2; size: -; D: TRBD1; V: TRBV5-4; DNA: TGTGCCAGCAGCGCGGACAGGAGCTATGGCTACACCTTC; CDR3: CASSADRSYGYTF
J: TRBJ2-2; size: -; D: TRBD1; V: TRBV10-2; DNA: TGCGCCAGCAGCTCAGGGACAGAACGGGAGCTGTTTTTT; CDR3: CASSSGTERELFF
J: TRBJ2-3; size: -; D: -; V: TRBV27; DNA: TGTGCCAGCAGTCAGCGCACAGATACGCAGTATTTT; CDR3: CASSQRTDTQYF
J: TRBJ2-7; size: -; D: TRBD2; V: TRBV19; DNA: TGTGCCAGTAGACGTAGCGGGGGGCCTGAACCAGTCTACGAGCAGTACTTC; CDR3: CASRRSGGPEPVYEQYF
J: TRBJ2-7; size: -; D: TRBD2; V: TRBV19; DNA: TGTGCCAGTAGTATAAAAGGTAGCGGGACTGTCGAGCAGTACTTC; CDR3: CASSIKGSGTVEQYF
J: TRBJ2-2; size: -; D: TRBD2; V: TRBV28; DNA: TGTGCCAGCGGGACTAGCGGGAGGACCGGGGAGCTGTTTTTT; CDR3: CASGTSGRTGELFF
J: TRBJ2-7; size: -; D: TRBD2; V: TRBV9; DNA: TGTGCCAGCAGCGTATCATATGCGGGAGCCTACGAGCAGTACTTC; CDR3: CASSVSYAGAYEQYF
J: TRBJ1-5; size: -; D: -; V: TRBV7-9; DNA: TGTGCCAGCAGCCTAGGGACCAATCAGCCCCAGCATTTT; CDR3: CASSLGTNQPQHF
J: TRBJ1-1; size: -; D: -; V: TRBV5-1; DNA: TGCGCCAGCAGCTTGACGGACATGAACACTGAAGCTTTCTTT; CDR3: CASSLTDMNTEAFF
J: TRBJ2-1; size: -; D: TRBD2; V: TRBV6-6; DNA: TGTGCCAGCAGCCAGCGGGAGGTCTATGAGCAGTTCTTC; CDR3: CASSQREVYEQFF
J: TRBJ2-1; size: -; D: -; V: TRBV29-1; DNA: TGCAGCGTTGGATCGGAGTACAATGAGCAGTTCTTC; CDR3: CSVGSEYNEQFF
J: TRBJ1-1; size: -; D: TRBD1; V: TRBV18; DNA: TGTGCCAGCTCACCCCGGGACAGTAATGGTGAAGCTTTCTTT; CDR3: CASSPRDSNGEAFF
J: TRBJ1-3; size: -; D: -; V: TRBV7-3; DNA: TGTGCCAGCAGCCCCGGGCTGTCCTCTGGAAACACCATATATTTT; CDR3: CASSPGLSSGNTIYF